The entry below describes one T cell receptor beta chain. This specimen belongs to a study of blood T cell repertoires in COVID-19. TCRdb's table, derived via immunoSEQ multiplex PCR, lists solely in-frame clones and lacks some. The data show approximately 100,000 clones, around 87% seen once. Looked up from germline, CDR1 is MNHEY and CDR2 is SMNVEV (reference sequence). The trim removed 3 bases at V and 4 bases at J, leaving 1 base unmatched. This CDR3 is built from 14 residues. This receptor was identified in a woman between 25 and 40 years old with acute or convalescent COVID-19. The chain combines TRBV27 with TRBJ2-7, with TRBD2 identical over 12 bases. The sequencing sample was made of peripheral blood. The CDR3 sequence is CASSFLAGGYEQYF. DNA for the CDR3: TGTGCCAGCAGTTTCCTAGCGGGGGGGTACGAGCAGTACTTC.